Listed below are T cell receptor beta chains from one sample, sequenced in a study of blood T cells in healthy people across ages. TCRdb re-derived calls from the 5' RACE reads in MiXCR, one entry per CDR3 protein. The repertoire holds about 2 million distinct CDR3 sequences, with 40% to 55% as singletons. The sample taken for sequencing was blood. All receptors derive from a woman in her forties in good health. CDR3s include the opening cysteine and the closing phenylalanine or tryptophan. The D gene is left open where the match is weak. Size is omitted from some rows. Given values are once, few, many or a class for expanded clones.

TRBV4-3	NA	NA	TRBJ2-1	CASSQEFWDEQLF	TGCGCCAGCAGCCAAGAGTTCTGGGATGAGCAGTTATTC
TRBV5-6	NA	NA	TRBJ2-5	CASSLCREETQYF	TGTGCCAGCAGCTTGTGCAGAGAAGAGACCCAGTACTTC
TRBV7-2	NA	NA	TRBJ1-4	CASRIAGEKLFF	TGTGCCAGCAGGATAGCGGGTGAAAAACTGTTTTTT
TRBV6-5	NA	NA	TRBJ2-2	CASRLFMNTGELFF	TGTGCCAGCAGGCTATTTATGAACACCGGGGAGCTGTTTTTT
TRBV7-9	few	TRBD1	TRBJ2-7	CASNLGDSRDNEQYF	TGTGCCAGCAATCTGGGGGACAGTAGGGACAATGAGCAGTACTTC
TRBV20-1	NA	TRBD2	TRBJ2-5	CSARRTSGVTQETQYF	TGCAGTGCTAGGAGGACTAGCGGGGTAACTCAAGAGACCCAGTACTTC
TRBV5-5	NA	NA	TRBJ2-7	CASSLDYGPYEQYF	TGTGCCAGCAGCTTAGATTACGGTCCCTACGAGCAGTACTTC
TRBV6-2/TRBV6-3	few	TRBD2	TRBJ2-1	CASSYSHGGVYNEQFF	TGTGCCAGCAGTTACTCGCACGGGGGGGTCTACAATGAGCAGTTCTTC
TRBV4-2	few	TRBD2	TRBJ2-5	CASSRTITSGEETQYF	TGTGCCAGCAGCCGAACTATTACTAGCGGGGAAGAGACCCAGTACTTC
TRBV6-2/TRBV6-3	NA	TRBD2	TRBJ2-3	CASSWKTSGGADTQYF	TGTGCCAGCAGTTGGAAAACTAGCGGGGGGGCCGATACGCAGTATTTT
TRBV28	few	NA	TRBJ2-1	CASRTDSNEQFF	TGTGCCAGCAGGACGGACAGTAATGAGCAGTTCTTC
TRBV10-3	NA	NA	TRBJ2-1	CAISEPQGRDNEQFF	TGTGCCATCAGTGAGCCACAGGGTCGAGACAATGAGCAGTTCTTC
TRBV20-1	NA	NA	TRBJ2-5	CSARDLFGGAETQYF	TGCAGTGCTAGAGATCTCTTTGGCGGGGCAGAGACCCAGTACTTC
TRBV6-6	NA	TRBD2	TRBJ2-7	CASRTPGLAGEQYF	TGTGCCAGCAGGACGCCGGGACTAGCGGGGGAGCAGTACTTC
TRBV7-6	few	NA	TRBJ2-7	CASSAPGLSYEQYF	TGTGCCAGCAGTGCCCCGGGACTCAGCTACGAGCAGTACTTC
TRBV20-1	NA	TRBD2	TRBJ2-5	CSAGLAGASPQTQYF	TGCAGCGCAGGACTAGCGGGGGCGTCCCCACAGACCCAGTACTTC
TRBV20-1	NA	NA	TRBJ2-5	CSASGDLHNEQYF	TGCAGTGCTAGCGGAGACCTCCACAATGAGCAGTACTTC
TRBV4-1	few	TRBD1	TRBJ2-1	CASSQDKGANFYNEQFF	TGCGCCAGCAGCCAAGATAAGGGGGCGAATTTTTACAATGAGCAGTTCTTC
TRBV6-2/TRBV6-3	few	NA	TRBJ2-7	CASEGQTSYEQYF	TGTGCCAGCGAAGGACAGACGTCCTACGAGCAGTACTTC
TRBV20-1	NA	NA	TRBJ2-6	CSALLSRGANVLTF	TGCAGTGCTTTACTGAGTCGGGGGGCCAACGTCCTGACTTTC
TRBV6-2/TRBV6-3	NA	NA	TRBJ2-1	CASSPLVEQFF	TGTGCCAGCAGTCCACTAGTTGAGCAGTTCTTC
TRBV5-1	NA	NA	TRBJ1-2	CTSSPPQPSPSSNYGYTF	TGCACCAGCAGCCCCCCCCAGCCGAGTCCTTCATCTAACTATGGCTACACCTTC
TRBV7-2	NA	NA	TRBJ2-7	CASSADTPYEQYF	TGTGCCAGCAGCGCGGACACCCCCTACGAGCAGTACTTC
TRBV7-2	many	TRBD1	TRBJ1-2	CASSLSGDRAGYTF	TGTGCCAGCAGCTTAAGTGGGGACAGGGCTGGCTACACCTTC
TRBV29-1	NA	TRBD1	TRBJ1-1	CSVDRTGGGTEAFF	TGCAGCGTTGATCGGACAGGGGGCGGCACTGAAGCTTTCTTT
TRBV5-1	NA	NA	TRBJ2-2	CASSPLGGTNTGELFF	TGCGCCAGCAGCCCGCTAGGGGGGACTAACACCGGGGAGCTGTTTTTT
TRBV20-1	few	NA	TRBJ2-3	CSAEPRPTDTQYF	TGCAGTGCCGAACCCAGGCCCACAGATACGCAGTATTTT
TRBV4-1	NA	NA	TRBJ2-2	CASGLGAGELFF	TGCGCCAGCGGACTGGGGGCCGGGGAGCTGTTTTTT
TRBV12-3/TRBV12-4	few	NA	TRBJ2-1	CASSSRTGGEQFF	TGTGCCAGCAGTTCCAGGACCGGGGGTGAGCAGTTCTTC
TRBV5-6	few	NA	TRBJ2-1	CASSLERGLVGNEQFF	TGTGCCAGCAGCTTGGAAAGGGGATTAGTAGGCAATGAGCAGTTCTTC
TRBV5-1	NA	TRBD1	TRBJ2-5	CASSRDRDRETQYF	TGCGCCAGCAGCAGAGACAGGGATAGGGAGACCCAGTACTTC
TRBV12-3/TRBV12-4	NA	TRBD1	TRBJ1-2	CASSSTGKGGYTF	TGTGCCAGCAGTTCGACAGGGAAAGGCGGCTACACCTTC
TRBV10-1	NA	NA	TRBJ1-4	CASSESRVGREKLFF	TGCGCCAGCAGTGAAAGCCGGGTTGGACGGGAAAAACTGTTTTTT
TRBV28	NA	NA	TRBJ2-7	CASSLTSKNSYEQYF	TGTGCCAGCAGTTTAACGTCCAAGAATTCCTACGAGCAGTACTTC